Below are 27 T cell receptor beta chains sequenced from a single sample in a study of cytomegalovirus exposure and HLA in healthy donors. 60 Vbeta and 13 Jbeta primers were used in PCR. The repertoire was sequenced with immunoSEQ multiplex PCR; TCRdb's copy has only in-frame clones and lacks some. The sample features just over 150,000 clones, with approximately 2.3% in its top ten. Sequenced: PBMCs. The receptors originated from a young man in good health and CMV-seronegative.

CDR3 region: CASSLTGVWEPQHF. DNA of the CDR3: TGTGCCAGCAGTTTAACAGGGGTCTGGGAGCCCCAGCATTTT. The chain is built from TRBV28 and TRBJ1-5, with TRBD1 matching over 7 bases. The CDR3 is 14 residues long. Unmatched junction bases numbered 6, after V lost 2 bases and J lost 8 bases. Germline V gene lookup returns CDR1 MDHEN and CDR2 SYDVKM. Full variable domain (missing parts from reference TRBV28 and TRBJ1-5): DVKVTQSSRYLVKRTGEKVFLECVQDMDHENMFWYRQDPGLGLRLIYFSYDVKMKEKGDIPEGYSVSREKKERFSLILESASTNQTSMYLCASSLTGVWEPQHFGDGTRLSIL.

The chain has TRBV15 and TRBJ2-3, with TRBD1 matching over 7 bases. Trimming cost V 3 bases and J 11 bases; bases outside gene matches: 8. The CDR3 length is 13 residues. Germline assignment: CDR1 LNHNV and CDR2 YYDKDF (reference sequence). The chain's CDR3 is CATSSGPGTEQYF. In DNA, the CDR3 is TGTGCCACCAGCAGTGGACCCGGGACAGAGCAGTATTTT. The full variable domain, with the rest looked up from reference TRBV15 and TRBJ2-3, is DAMVIQNPRYQVTQFGKPVTLSCSQTLNHNVMYWYQQKSSQAPKLLFHYYDKDFNNEADTPDNFQSRRPNTSFCFLDIRSPGLGDTAMYLCATSSGPGTEQYFGPGTRLTVL.

The rearrangement uses TRBV2 and TRBJ2-7; TRBD1 matches 12 bases. The CDR3 has 15 residues. Germline V gene data show CDR1 as SNHLY and CDR2 as FYNNEI. With V trimmed by 7 bases and J by 4 bases, 8 bases remained unmatched. The CDR3 sequence is CASTAGTGGLYEQYF. CDR3 in DNA: TGTGCCAGCACGGCCGGGACAGGGGGCCTGTACGAGCAGTACTTC. Supplemented by reference TRBV2 and TRBJ2-7, the full variable domain reads EPEVTQTPSHQVTQMGQEVILRCVPISNHLYFYWYRQILGQKVEFLVSFYNNEISEKSEIFDDQFSVERPDGSNFTLKIRSTKLEDSAMYFCASTAGTGGLYEQYFGPGTRLTVT.

V is TRBV5-1 and J is TRBJ2-5; D is unresolved. Between the trimmed V and J ends, which lost 4 bases and 4 bases, there was a span of 14 bases. The CDR3 runs 14 residues. Germline CDR1 SGHRS, CDR2 YFSETQ. The CDR3 protein is CASSLGSATETQYF. The DNA of the CDR3 is TGCGCCAGCAGCCTAGGCTCAGCCACAGAGACCCAGTACTTC. The full variable domain, completed using reference TRBV5-1 and TRBJ2-5, is KAGVTQTPRYLIKTRGQQVTLSCSPISGHRSVSWYQQTPGQGLQFLFEYFSETQRNKGNFPGRFSGRQFSNSRSEMNVSTLELGDSALYLCASSLGSATETQYFGPGTRLLVL.

The chain employs TRBV25-1 and TRBJ2-2, with 8 bases fitting TRBD1. J gave up 4 bases and V 3 bases, and 7 bases lay outside the gene matches. Germline loops: CDR1 MGHDK, CDR2 SYGVNS. This CDR3 is 16 amino acids long. For the CDR3, the DNA is TGTGCCAGCAGTGATTCCGGCAGGGGGCTCACCGGGGAGCTGTTTTTT. Residues: CASSDSGRGLTGELFF.

The chain combines TRBV19 with TRBJ2-7; 7 bases are a match to TRBD1. CDR1 is LNHDA and CDR2 is SQIVND in the germline V gene (reference sequence). The CDR3 loop spans 14 amino acids. J was trimmed by 5 bases and V by 3 bases; bases with no gene match: 7. The CDR3 reads CASSIGQGVHEQYF. CDR3 nucleotide sequence: TGTGCCAGTAGTATTGGTCAGGGGGTCCACGAGCAGTACTTC. Full variable domain (remainder filled in from reference TRBV19 and TRBJ2-7): DGGITQSPKYLFRKEGQNVTLSCEQNLNHDAMYWYRQDPGQGLRLIYYSQIVNDFQKGDIAEGYSVSREKKESFPLTVTSAQKNPTAFYLCASSIGQGVHEQYFGPGTRLTVT.

The chain joins TRBV5-6 to TRBJ2-7, with 8 nucleotides matching TRBD1. Trimming at V came to 5 bases and at J to 5 bases, leaving 12 bases not matched to a gene. The CDR3 covers 15 residues. Germline CDR1 and CDR2: SGHDT and YYEEEE. The CDR3 bases are TGTGCCAGCAGGAGATTCGACAGGGGAATCAACGAGCAGTACTTC. This translates into CASRRFDRGINEQYF.

The V call is TRBV6-5, the J call TRBJ2-6; D is undetermined. The V end lost 5 bases, the J end lost 1 base, and 9 bases lay between the germline ends. Germline CDR1 reads MNHEY; CDR2 reads SVGAGI. The CDR3 sequence is 15 residues long. Here the CDR3 reads CASSAALSGANVLTF. CDR3 nucleotide sequence: TGTGCCAGCAGTGCCGCCCTATCTGGGGCCAACGTCCTGACTTTC.

V gene TRBV30 combines with J gene TRBJ1-1; no clear D gene. Trimming took off 0 bases at V and 3 bases at J, with 8 bases between the two ends. CDR3 length equals 13 residues. From germline, CDR1 is GTSNPN and CDR2 SVGIG (reference sequence). The CDR3 sequence is CAWSVRGDTEAFF. In nucleotides, the CDR3 is TGTGCCTGGAGTGTACGGGGAGACACTGAAGCTTTCTTT.

The rearrangement joins TRBV29-1 to TRBJ2-5, with D perhaps TRBD2 (6 bases). Trimming shortened V by 6 bases and J by 2 bases, and 16 bases separated the two germline ends. The CDR3 is 14 amino acids. Germline V gene lookup returns CDR1 SQVTM and CDR2 ANQGSEA. DNA of the CDR3: TGCAGCGTGTACGTCGGGACTTCTCAAGAGACCCAGTACTTC. Amino acid sequence: CSVYVGTSQETQYF.

The chain uses TRBV7-9 and TRBJ1-5, with unresolved D. The CDR3 is made up of 13 amino acids. Trimming left V 3 bases short and J 5 bases short, with 8 bases between. Germline V gene sequence: CDR1 SEHNR, CDR2 FQNEAQ (reference sequence). CDR3 DNA sequence: TGTGCCAGCAGCTTGGCGGTAGATCAGCCCCAGCATTTT. This gives the protein CASSLAVDQPQHF.

V usage is TRBV6-5 and J usage is TRBJ2-1; TRBD2 matches 10 bases. Germline assignment: CDR1 MNHEY and CDR2 SVGAGI. This CDR3 has 15 residues. The J segment lost 15 bases and the V segment lost 0 bases, leaving 11 bases of the junction unmatched. This chain's CDR3 is CASSYSGLAGEARFF. In DNA, the CDR3 is TGTGCCAGCAGTTACTCCGGGCTAGCGGGAGAGGCCCGGTTCTTC.

The genes are TRBV30 and TRBJ1-3; D perhaps matches TRBD1 (5 bases). CDR1 GTSNPN and CDR2 SVGIG come from the germline V gene (reference sequence). The CDR3 covers 15 residues. Trimming took 0 bases from V and 0 from J, leaving 9 bases between them. CDR3 region: CAWSVGQSSGNTIYF. The CDR3 coding sequence is TGTGCCTGGAGTGTGGGGCAGAGCTCTGGAAACACCATATATTTT. The variable domain in full, completed from reference TRBV30 and TRBJ1-3, reads SQTIHQWPATLVQPVGSPLSLECTVEGTSNPNLYWYRQAAGRGLQLLFYSVGIGQISSEVPQNLSASRPQDRQFILSSKKLLLSDSGFYLCAWSVGQSSGNTIYFGEGSWLTVV.

V and J are TRBV5-6 and TRBJ2-7, with a weak D call TRBD2 (7 bases). Germline V lookup: CDR1 SGHDT, CDR2 YYEEEE. The CDR3 length is 14 residues. The ends were cut back, 4 bases at V and 7 bases at J, with 18 bases in the middle. The chain's CDR3 is CASSPGGRGWEQYF. In DNA, the CDR3 is TGTGCCAGCAGCCCGGGGGGCCGGGGGTGGGAGCAGTACTTC.

The V call is TRBV7-6, the J call TRBJ2-1, with 8 positions matching TRBD1. The junction had 8 bases not matched to a gene; V was cut back by 4 bases and J by 6 bases. Germline CDR1 SGHVS, CDR2 FNYEAQ. CDR3 length: 15 residues. The DNA for the CDR3 is TGTGCCAGCAGCTCCGGGACAGGTCCCACCAATGAGCAGTTCTTC. Translated: CASSSGTGPTNEQFF.

The rearrangement uses TRBV7-2 and TRBJ1-5, with D maybe TRBD1 (6 bases). The CDR3 extends over 13 amino acids. The germline CDR1 and CDR2 sequences are SGHTA and FQGNSA. V shed 1 base and J shed 13 bases, with 14 bases lying between them. CDR3 nucleotide sequence: TGTGCCAGCAGCTTAGGCGGGGGGGCGCGTCAGCATTTT. Translated, it gives CASSLGGGARQHF.

The chain employs TRBV9 and TRBJ2-5; TRBD1 matches at 8 bases. This CDR3 region has 17 residues. Looked up from germline, CDR1 is SGDLS and CDR2 is YYNGEE. Germline trimming cut 0 bases from V and 2 bases from J; bases unmatched to any gene: 9. Written as DNA, the CDR3 is TGTGCCAGCAGCGTAGGACAGGGGATGGGGACACAAGAGACCCAGTACTTC. It encodes CASSVGQGMGTQETQYF.

The V gene is TRBV6-6, the J gene TRBJ2-3; TRBD2 agrees at 8 bases. Germline lookup yields CDR1 MNHNY and CDR2 SVGAGI (reference sequence). V lost 6 bases, J lost 2 bases, and 4 bases stayed unmatched. This CDR3 is built from 14 residues. The CDR3 sequence: CASRLLADTDTQYF. CDR3 nucleotide sequence: TGTGCCAGCAGACTACTAGCGGACACAGATACGCAGTATTTT.

The J gene is TRBJ2-2, the V gene TRBV4-2; the match to TRBD1 covers 8 bases. The CDR3 contains 15 residues. The J segment lost 6 bases and the V segment lost 1 base, leaving 4 bases of the junction unmatched. Germline V gives CDR1 LGHNA, CDR2 YNFKEQ. The CDR3 DNA sequence: TGTGCCAGCAGCCAAGGCAGGGGGCCGGCCGGGGAGCTGTTTTTT. Translation: CASSQGRGPAGELFF.

The V gene is TRBV12-5, the J gene TRBJ2-1, with D maybe TRBD1 (5 bases). Per the germline V gene, CDR1 is LGHNT and CDR2 is FRNRAP. V lost 4 bases, J lost 1 base, and 8 bases lay in between. The length of the CDR3 is 14 residues. CDR3 amino acids: CASGSTVSYNEQFF. The CDR3 DNA reads TGTGCTAGTGGTTCGACAGTATCCTACAATGAGCAGTTCTTC.

The chain carries TRBV5-4 and TRBJ2-1; D gene ambiguous. The germline V gene encodes CDR1 SGHNT and CDR2 YYREEE (reference sequence). With 6 bases removed from V and 9 bases from J, the gap between germline ends came to 10 bases. The CDR3 consists of 11 residues. The CDR3 loop reads CASKYSSEQFF. The CDR3 DNA reads TGTGCCAGCAAATATTCCAGTGAGCAGTTCTTC.

The rearrangement joins TRBV7-2 to TRBJ1-2, with D possibly being TRBD1 (5 bases). The CDR3 is 14 amino acids. V was shortened by 1 base and J by 3 bases, with 9 bases between the two germline ends. In germline, CDR1 is SGHTA, CDR2 FQGNSA. The CDR3 DNA sequence: TGTGCCAGCAGCTTAGGTGGCAGGGACTATGGCTACACCTTC. It codes for CASSLGGRDYGYTF.

This sequence joins TRBV14 and TRBJ2-2; 7 positions agree with TRBD2. The CDR3 covers 16 residues. V shed 3 bases, J shed 4 bases, and the junction held 8 bases outside the gene matches. Germline CDR1 is SGHDN and CDR2 is FVKESK. This CDR3 reads CASSQGRREFTGELFF. In DNA form, the CDR3 reads TGTGCCAGCAGCCAGGGCCGGCGGGAGTTCACCGGGGAGCTGTTTTTT.

The chain couples TRBV19 to TRBJ1-1, with 9 bases aligning to TRBD1. The CDR3 runs 14 residues. Germline loops: CDR1 LNHDA, CDR2 SQIVND (reference sequence). Germline trimming cut 3 bases from V and 2 bases from J; bases unmatched to any gene: 1. CDR3 sequence: CASSMDRGNTEAFF. The CDR3 DNA reads TGTGCCAGTAGTATGGACAGGGGTAACACTGAAGCTTTCTTT.

The V gene is TRBV28, the J gene TRBJ2-3; TRBD1 matches at 11 bases. With 5 bases clipped from V and 2 bases from J, the junction kept 6 bases outside the gene matches. Germline V gene lookup returns CDR1 MDHEN and CDR2 SYDVKM. The CDR3 extends over 16 amino acids. The CDR3 bases are TGTGCCAGCAGTGGGGACAGGGGGTCTTCCACAGATACGCAGTATTTT. Translating gives CASSGDRGSSTDTQYF.

V usage is TRBV27 and J usage is TRBJ2-2, with 9 bases lining up with TRBD1. Germline lookup yields CDR1 MNHEY and CDR2 SMNVEV (reference sequence). This CDR3 is built from 16 residues. V was pared by 5 bases and J by 5 bases, with 9 bases of the junction left unmatched. The CDR3 protein is CASSRTGVGRTGELFF. The DNA for the CDR3 is TGTGCCAGCAGTAGGACAGGGGTCGGGAGAACCGGGGAGCTGTTTTTT.

Details on this clone: The sample holds other DNA sequences that translate to the same CDR3. The rearrangement uses TRBV2 and TRBJ1-1; 7 bases map to TRBD1. The V gene end was trimmed by 4 bases and the J gene end by 10 bases; junction bases not matched to a gene: 6. CDR3 length: 12 residues. Germline V lookup: CDR1 SNHLY, CDR2 FYNNEI. The CDR3 nucleotides are TGTGCCAGCAGTGTCCGAGAGGGGGCAGCTTTCTTT. This codes for CASSVREGAAFF.